This TCR beta chain originates from a study of monozygotic twins with inflammatory bowel disease (dated by TCRdb to between 2017 and 2020). Describing the broader study: The complete study included about 30 monozygotic twin pairs: 19 IBD-discordant Danish pairs and nine German pairs, of which four were IBD-concordant and five were IBD-discordant. Disease-associated traits were sought mainly through comparisons between IBD patients and their genetically identical healthy co-twins within discordant pairs. Each individual had, on average, about 151 000 unique TCRalpha sequences and 181 000 unique TCRbeta sequences available for analysis. The paper's findings and limits, for the study overall: A decrease in TCRbeta repertoire diversity, as measured by inverse Simpson index, was observed in IBD patients compared with their healthy co-twins. Background noise and inter-individual variability may have been introduced into the repertoires by the differing immunosuppressive treatments among patients. Repertoire similarity did not differ between concordant and discordant twins, which could be due to limited statistical power. The analysis was unable to tell apart different T cell subtypes. The results gave no support for a single strong signal or clonotype linked to IBD. Compared with healthy twins, IBD patients shared fewer clonotypes with other individuals, and the difference was most pronounced in patients with signs of disease activity.

From each donor, a roughly 2.7 ml peripheral blood sample was collected into PAXgene tubes and stored at -80 degrees C. Without T cell sorting, total RNA was isolated from whole blood using the PAXgene blood miRNA kit on an automated QIAcube. Deep TCRalpha and TCRbeta repertoire profiling with unique molecular barcoding was performed on peripheral blood of monozygotic twin pairs concordant or discordant for inflammatory bowel disease. For every twin pair, smoking habits were documented, and each individual was categorised as a current, former or never smoker. Concerning this clonotype itself: This receptor's antigen is unknown.

The library was built by means of 5' RACE. Each TCR library was prepared from about 4,000 ng of total RNA. For each sample, cDNA synthesis with SMARTScribe reverse transcriptase was split into eight separate reactions. During cDNA synthesis, template switching was used to introduce unique molecular identifiers that contained a 6-nucleotide sample barcode. Two nested PCRs of roughly 16 and 10 cycles amplified the TCRalpha and TCRbeta cDNA, and bead purification followed each PCR. Before amplification, cDNA was treated with uracil DNA-glycosylase and purified using the QIAquick PCR purification kit. The second PCR added Illumina TruSeq-compatible adapters along with sample-specific barcodes. TapeStation and Qubit were used to check library quality and concentration, and 4 to 6 ng of each library went into the pool. Sequencing of pooled libraries was carried out on an Illumina HiSeq2500 single-index Rapid Run using 2 x 100 bp reads and custom sequencing primers. For the original study's pipeline: MiGEC version 1.2.6 was used for UMI-based consensus assembly, which corrected PCR and sequencing errors. V(D)J alignment, clonotype assembly and CDR3 extraction were performed with MiXCR version 2.1.1. To normalise gene usage, clonotype sharing and MAIT/NKT TCR abundance, the top 1000, 10 000 and 20 000 clonotypes in each sample were analysed. Diversity was computed as the inverse Simpson index with the vegan R package after downsampling to 27 000 UMIs. Paired Mann-Whitney U tests on discordant twin pairs were used, with Benjamini-Hochberg multiple-testing correction. With the reads reprocessed by TCRdb, a single entry stands for each CDR3 protein sequence and no DNA is reported. It is TCRdb's table, rather than the study itself, that gives the V and J calls and clone size. The sample's table covers roughly 330,000 distinct CDR3 sequences. Roughly 2% of the sample is held by the ten biggest clonotypes.

There are 14 amino acids in the CDR3, from cysteine to phenylalanine inclusive. No DNA sequence was recorded. In the germline V gene, CDR1 corresponds to SGHRS and CDR2 to YFSETQ. Sequencing was done on a sample of blood. The TCR sequence derives from a human donor with ulcerative colitis or Crohn's disease, or a healthy co-twin of an affected twin (not recorded which). The chain couples TRBV5-1 to TRBJ2-2; TCRdb selects TRBD2, and the lack of DNA leaves this call unchecked. CDR3 sequence: CASSDGTGSGELFF.